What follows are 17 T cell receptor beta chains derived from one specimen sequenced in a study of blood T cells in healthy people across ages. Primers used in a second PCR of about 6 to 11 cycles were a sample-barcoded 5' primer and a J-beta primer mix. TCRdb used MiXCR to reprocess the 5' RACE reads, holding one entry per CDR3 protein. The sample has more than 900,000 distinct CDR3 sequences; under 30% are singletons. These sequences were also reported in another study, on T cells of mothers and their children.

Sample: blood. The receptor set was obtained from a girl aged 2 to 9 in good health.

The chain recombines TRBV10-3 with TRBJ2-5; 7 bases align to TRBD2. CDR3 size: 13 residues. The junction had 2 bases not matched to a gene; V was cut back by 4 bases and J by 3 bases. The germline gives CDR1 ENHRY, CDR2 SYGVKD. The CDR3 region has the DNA TGTGCCATCAGTGGTCTAGCGGAAGAGACCCAGTACTTC. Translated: CAISGLAEETQYF.

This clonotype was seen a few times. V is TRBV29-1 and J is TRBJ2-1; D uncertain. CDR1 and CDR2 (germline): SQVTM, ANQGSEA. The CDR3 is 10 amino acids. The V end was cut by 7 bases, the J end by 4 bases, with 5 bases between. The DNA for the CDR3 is TGCAGCGCAACTTACAATGAGCAGTTCTTC. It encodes CSATYNEQFF.

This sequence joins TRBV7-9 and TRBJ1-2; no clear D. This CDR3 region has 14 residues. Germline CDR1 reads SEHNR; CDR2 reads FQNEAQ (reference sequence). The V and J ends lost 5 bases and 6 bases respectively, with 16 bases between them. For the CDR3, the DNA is TGTGCCAGCAGCCTCGAAGGGTGGCGGGATGGCTACACCTTC. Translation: CASSLEGWRDGYTF.

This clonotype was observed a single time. CDR3 nucleotide sequence: TGCAGCGTTTGGGCTAGCGGCTCCTACGAGCAGTACTTC. Protein: CSVWASGSYEQYF. The gene calls are TRBV29-1 and TRBJ2-7; TRBD2 agrees at 7 bases. Germline CDR1 and CDR2: SQVTM and ANQGSEA. V trimming: 5 bases; J trimming: 0 bases; junction bases outside the gene matches: 4. This CDR3 contains 13 residues.

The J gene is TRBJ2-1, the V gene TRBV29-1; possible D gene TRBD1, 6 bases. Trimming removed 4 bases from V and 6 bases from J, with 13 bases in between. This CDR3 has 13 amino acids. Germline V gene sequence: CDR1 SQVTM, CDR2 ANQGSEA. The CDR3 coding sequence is TGCAGCGTTGCAGGGGTCTTAACCAATGAGCAGTTCTTC. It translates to CSVAGVLTNEQFF.

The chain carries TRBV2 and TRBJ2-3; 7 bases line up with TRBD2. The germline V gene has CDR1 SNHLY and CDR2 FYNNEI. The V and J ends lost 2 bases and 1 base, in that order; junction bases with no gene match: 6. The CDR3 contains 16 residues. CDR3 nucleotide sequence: TGTGCCAGCAGTGAAATTGGTGGGGGGGGCACAGATACGCAGTATTTT. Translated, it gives CASSEIGGGGTDTQYF. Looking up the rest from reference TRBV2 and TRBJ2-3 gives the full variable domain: EPEVTQTPSHQVTQMGQEVILRCVPISNHLYFYWYRQILGQKVEFLVSFYNNEISEKSEIFDDQFSVERPDGSNFTLKIRSTKLEDSAMYFCASSEIGGGGTDTQYFGPGTRLTVL.

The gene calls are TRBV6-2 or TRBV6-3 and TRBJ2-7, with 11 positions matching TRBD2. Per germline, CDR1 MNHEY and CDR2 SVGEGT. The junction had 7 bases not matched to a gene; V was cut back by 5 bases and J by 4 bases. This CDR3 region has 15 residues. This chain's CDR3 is CASSPGGLAEYEQYF. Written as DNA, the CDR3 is TGTGCCAGCAGTCCAGGGGGACTAGCGGAGTACGAGCAGTACTTC.

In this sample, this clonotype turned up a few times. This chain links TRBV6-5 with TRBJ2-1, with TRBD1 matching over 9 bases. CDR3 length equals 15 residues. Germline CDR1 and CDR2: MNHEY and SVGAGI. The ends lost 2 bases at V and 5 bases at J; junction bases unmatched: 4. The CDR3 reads CASSYLGTGHNEQFF. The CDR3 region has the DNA TGTGCCAGCAGTTACCTCGGGACAGGGCACAATGAGCAGTTCTTC.

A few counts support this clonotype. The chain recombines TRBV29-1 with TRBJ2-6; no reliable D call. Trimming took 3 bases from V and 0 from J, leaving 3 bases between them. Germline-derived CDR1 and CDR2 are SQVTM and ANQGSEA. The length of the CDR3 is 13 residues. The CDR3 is CSVEYSGANVLTF. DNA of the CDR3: TGCAGCGTTGAGTACTCTGGGGCCAACGTCCTGACTTTC.

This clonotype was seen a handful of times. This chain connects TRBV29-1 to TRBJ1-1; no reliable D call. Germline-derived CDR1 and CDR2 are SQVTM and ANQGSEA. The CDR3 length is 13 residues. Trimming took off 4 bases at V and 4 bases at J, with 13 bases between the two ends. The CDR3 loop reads CSVVPARGTEAFF. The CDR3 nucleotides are TGCAGCGTTGTTCCGGCCAGAGGCACTGAAGCTTTCTTT.

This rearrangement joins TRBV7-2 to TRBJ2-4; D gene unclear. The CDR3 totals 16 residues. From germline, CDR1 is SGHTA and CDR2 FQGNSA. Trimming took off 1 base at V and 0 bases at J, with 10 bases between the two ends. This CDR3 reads CASSLESGVAKNIQYF. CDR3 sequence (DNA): TGTGCCAGCAGCTTAGAGTCTGGTGTAGCCAAAAACATTCAGTACTTC.

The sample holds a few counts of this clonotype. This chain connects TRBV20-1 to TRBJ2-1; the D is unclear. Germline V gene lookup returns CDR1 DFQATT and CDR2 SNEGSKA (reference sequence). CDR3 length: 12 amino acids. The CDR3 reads CSPVGSYNEQFF. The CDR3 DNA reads TGCAGCCCGGTAGGGTCCTACAATGAGCAGTTCTTC.

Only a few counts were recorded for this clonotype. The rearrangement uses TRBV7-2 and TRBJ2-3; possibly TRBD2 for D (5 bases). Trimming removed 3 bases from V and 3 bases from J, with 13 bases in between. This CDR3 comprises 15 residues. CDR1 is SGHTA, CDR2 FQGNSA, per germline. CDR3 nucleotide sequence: TGTGCCAGCAGCTTGTATAGTCCGGGGACAGATACGCAGTATTTT. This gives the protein CASSLYSPGTDTQYF.

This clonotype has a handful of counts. Here the CDR3 DNA reads TGCAGCGCGTGGAGGACCCAGTACTTC. Translated, it gives CSAWRTQYF. The chain employs TRBV29-1 and TRBJ2-5; D remains unclear. Trimming stripped 7 bases from V and 7 bases from J, with 7 bases between. This CDR3 spans 9 amino acids. CDR1 is SQVTM and CDR2 is ANQGSEA in the germline V gene.

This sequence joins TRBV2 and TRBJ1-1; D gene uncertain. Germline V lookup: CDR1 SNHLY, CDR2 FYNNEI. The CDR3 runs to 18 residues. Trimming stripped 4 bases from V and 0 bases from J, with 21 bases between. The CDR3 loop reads CASSGERSRARMNTEAFF. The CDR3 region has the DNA TGTGCCAGCAGTGGGGAAAGGTCCCGAGCCAGGATGAACACTGAAGCTTTCTTT.

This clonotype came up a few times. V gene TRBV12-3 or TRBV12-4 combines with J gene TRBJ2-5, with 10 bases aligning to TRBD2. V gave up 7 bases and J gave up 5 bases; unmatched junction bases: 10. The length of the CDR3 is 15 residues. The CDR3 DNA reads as TGTGCCAGCACCGCTACTAGCGGGATCTTTGAGACCCAGTACTTC. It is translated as CASTATSGIFETQYF.

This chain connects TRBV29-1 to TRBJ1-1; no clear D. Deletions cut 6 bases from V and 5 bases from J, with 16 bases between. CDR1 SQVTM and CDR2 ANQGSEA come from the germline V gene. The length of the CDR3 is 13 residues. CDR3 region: CSVKFRLGTEAFF. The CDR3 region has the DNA TGCAGCGTAAAATTCAGGTTAGGGACTGAAGCTTTCTTT.